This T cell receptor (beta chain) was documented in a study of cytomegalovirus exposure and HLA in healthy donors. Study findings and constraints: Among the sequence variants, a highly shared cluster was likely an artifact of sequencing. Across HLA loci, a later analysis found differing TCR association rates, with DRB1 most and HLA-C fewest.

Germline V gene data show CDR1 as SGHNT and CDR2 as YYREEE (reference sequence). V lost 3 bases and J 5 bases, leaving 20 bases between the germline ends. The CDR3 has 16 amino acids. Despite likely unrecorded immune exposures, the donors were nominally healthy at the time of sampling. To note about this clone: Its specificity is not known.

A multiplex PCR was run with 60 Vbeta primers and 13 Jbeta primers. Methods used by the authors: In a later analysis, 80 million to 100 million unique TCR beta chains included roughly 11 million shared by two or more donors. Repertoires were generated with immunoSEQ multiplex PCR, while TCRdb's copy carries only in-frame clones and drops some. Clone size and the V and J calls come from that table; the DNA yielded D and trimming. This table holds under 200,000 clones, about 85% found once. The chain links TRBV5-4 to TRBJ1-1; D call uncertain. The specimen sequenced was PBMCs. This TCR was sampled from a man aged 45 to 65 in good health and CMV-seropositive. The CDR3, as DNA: TGTGCCAGCAGCTCAACCCCTCGAGGAGGAGGGACTGAAGCTTTCTTT. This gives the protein CASSSTPRGGGTEAFF.